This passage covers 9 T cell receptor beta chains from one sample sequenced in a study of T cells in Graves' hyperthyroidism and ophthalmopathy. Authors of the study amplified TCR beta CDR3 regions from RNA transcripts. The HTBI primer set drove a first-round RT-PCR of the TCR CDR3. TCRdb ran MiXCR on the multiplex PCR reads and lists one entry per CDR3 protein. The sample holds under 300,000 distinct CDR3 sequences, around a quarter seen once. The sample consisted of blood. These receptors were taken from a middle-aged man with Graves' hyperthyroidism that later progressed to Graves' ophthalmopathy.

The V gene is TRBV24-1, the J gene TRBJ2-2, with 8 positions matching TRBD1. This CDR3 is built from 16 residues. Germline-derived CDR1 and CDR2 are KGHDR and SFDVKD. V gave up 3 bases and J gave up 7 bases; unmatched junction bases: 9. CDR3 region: CATSDPGTGDFGELFF. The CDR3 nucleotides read TGTGCCACCAGTGATCCCGGGACAGGCGATTTCGGGGAGCTGTTTTTT.

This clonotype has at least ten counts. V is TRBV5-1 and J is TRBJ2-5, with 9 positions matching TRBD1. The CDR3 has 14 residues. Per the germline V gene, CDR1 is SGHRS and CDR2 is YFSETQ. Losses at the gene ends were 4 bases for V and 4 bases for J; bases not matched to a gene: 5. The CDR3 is CASSADRGGETQYF. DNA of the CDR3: TGCGCCAGCAGCGCGGACAGGGGAGGAGAGACCCAGTACTTC.

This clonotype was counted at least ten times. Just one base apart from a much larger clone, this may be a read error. CDR3 amino acids: CASDLGGIYGYTF. The DNA for the CDR3 is TGTGCCAGCGATCTTGGGGGGATTTATGGCTACACCTTC. The genes are TRBV12-3 or TRBV12-4 and TRBJ1-2; D perhaps matches TRBD1 (5 bases). V was pared by 8 bases and J by 5 bases, with 15 bases between. The CDR3 contains 13 residues.

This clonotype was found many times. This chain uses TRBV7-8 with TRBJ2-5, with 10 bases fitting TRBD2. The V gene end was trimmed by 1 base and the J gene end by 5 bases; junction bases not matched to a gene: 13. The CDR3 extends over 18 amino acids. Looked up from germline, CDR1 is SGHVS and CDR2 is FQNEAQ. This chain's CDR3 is CASSLVPAGGLGWETQYF. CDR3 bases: TGTGCCAGCAGCTTAGTTCCAGCGGGAGGGCTAGGTTGGGAGACCCAGTACTTC.

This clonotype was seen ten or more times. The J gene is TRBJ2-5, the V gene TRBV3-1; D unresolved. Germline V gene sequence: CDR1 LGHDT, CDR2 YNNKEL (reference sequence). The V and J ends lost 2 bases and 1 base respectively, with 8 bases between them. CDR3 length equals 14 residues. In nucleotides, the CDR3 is TGTGCCAGCAGCCAACGGGCGGTCCAAGAGACCCAGTACTTC. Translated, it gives CASSQRAVQETQYF.

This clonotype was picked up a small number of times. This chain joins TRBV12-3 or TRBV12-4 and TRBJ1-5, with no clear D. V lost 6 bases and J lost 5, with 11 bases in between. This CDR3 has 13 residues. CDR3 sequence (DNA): TGTGCCAGCAGCACCAAGGACTATCAGCCCCAGCATTTT. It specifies CASSTKDYQPQHF.

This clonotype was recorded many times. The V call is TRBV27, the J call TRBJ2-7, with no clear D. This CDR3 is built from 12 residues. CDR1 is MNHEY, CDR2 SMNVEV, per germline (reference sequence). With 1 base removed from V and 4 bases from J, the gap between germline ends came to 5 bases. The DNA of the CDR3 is TGTGCCAGCAGTTTATGGCATTACGAGCAGTACTTC. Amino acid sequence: CASSLWHYEQYF.

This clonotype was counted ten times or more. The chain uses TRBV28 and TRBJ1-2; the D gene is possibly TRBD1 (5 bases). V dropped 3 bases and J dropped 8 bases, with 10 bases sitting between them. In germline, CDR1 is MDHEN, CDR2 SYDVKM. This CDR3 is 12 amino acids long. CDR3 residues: CASSLGVQGYTF. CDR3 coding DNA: TGTGCCAGCAGTTTGGGGGTTCAAGGCTACACCTTC.

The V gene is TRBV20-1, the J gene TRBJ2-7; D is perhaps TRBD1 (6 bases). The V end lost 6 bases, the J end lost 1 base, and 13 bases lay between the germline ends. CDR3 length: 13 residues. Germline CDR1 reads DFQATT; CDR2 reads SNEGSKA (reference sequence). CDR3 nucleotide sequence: TGCAGTGCCCCGGTCAGGGGATCCTACGAGCAGTACTTC. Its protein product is CSAPVRGSYEQYF.